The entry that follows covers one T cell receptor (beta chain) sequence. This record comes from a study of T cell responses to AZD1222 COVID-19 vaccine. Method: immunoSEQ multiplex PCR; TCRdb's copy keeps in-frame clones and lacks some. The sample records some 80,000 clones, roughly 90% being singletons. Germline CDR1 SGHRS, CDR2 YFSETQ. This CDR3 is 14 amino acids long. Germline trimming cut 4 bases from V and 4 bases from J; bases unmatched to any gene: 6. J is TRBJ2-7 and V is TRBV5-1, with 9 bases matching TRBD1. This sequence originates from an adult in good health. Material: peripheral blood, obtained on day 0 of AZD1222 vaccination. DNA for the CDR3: TGCGCCAGCAGCGGTGACAGGGGGATTTACGAGCAGTACTTC. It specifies CASSGDRGIYEQYF.